This T cell receptor beta chain was recorded in a study of blood T cell repertoires in COVID-19. Study details: Acute and convalescent COVID-19 specimens originated in the United States, Italy and Spain. PBMCs, B-cell-depleted T cells, or T cells provided the cDNA or gDNA that made up the material.

Per the authors' pipeline: By means of reference gene primer amplification, nucleated cell counts were estimated. Repertoires were generated with immunoSEQ multiplex PCR, while TCRdb's copy carries only in-frame clones and drops some. That table is the source of V, J and clone size, and D and trimming were worked out from the DNA. Of some 160,000 clones in the sample, around 83% were seen once. V dropped 1 base and J dropped 2 bases, with 11 bases sitting between them. CDR1 and CDR2 (germline): MDHEN, SYDVKM. The CDR3 has 16 amino acids. This receptor was identified in a man in his 70s who had recovered from COVID-19. The source material was peripheral blood. The rearrangement joins TRBV28 to TRBJ1-4, with D maybe TRBD1 (6 bases). CDR3: CASSLSGAMTNEKLFF. CDR3 coding DNA: TGTGCCAGCAGTTTATCAGGGGCTATGACTAATGAAAAACTGTTTTTT.